This record concerns one TCR beta chain sequence. During active infection, Seattle patients enrolled and were then monitored through disease. The sample originates from a study of blood T cell repertoires in COVID-19. Whole-study context: Both acute and convalescent COVID-19 samples were obtained from the United States, Italy and Spain. PBMCs, B-cell-depleted T cells, or T cells were the source of the cDNA or gDNA that made up the material.

Original analysis: The authors estimated nucleated cell counts from reference gene primer amplification. Here immunoSEQ multiplex PCR was the method, and the copy in TCRdb shows in-frame clones only, minus some. V, J and clone size are those of that table, while D and trimming were read from the DNA. This sample has over 150,000 clones; approximately 91% occur once, and the top ten carry about a sixth. The CDR3 is 15 residues long. V lost 5 bases and J 1 base, leaving 12 bases between the germline ends. CDR1 and CDR2 (germline): MNHEY, SVGAGI. The receptor was derived from a man aged 50 to 59 with COVID-19, enrolled during active disease. The sample consisted of peripheral blood. The chain combines TRBV6-5 with TRBJ2-1; possible D gene TRBD2, 6 bases. CDR3 in amino acids: CASSPLADSYNEQFF. CDR3 coding DNA: TGTGCCAGCAGTCCTTTAGCGGATTCCTACAATGAGCAGTTCTTC.